The T cell receptor (beta chain) described here comes from a study of OX40 agonist ivuxolimab in advanced cancers. The wider study: Prior therapy, whether anti-PD-1, anti-PD-L1 or anti-CTLA-4, was allowed, and approximately 37% had some.

Sequencing was performed with immunoSEQ multiplex PCR; in TCRdb, only in-frame clones are kept and a portion is missing. This repertoire shows 25,000 to 35,000 clones, less than 85% found once; its top ten account for roughly 26%. In germline, CDR1 is SGHNT, CDR2 YENEEA. This CDR3 contains 13 residues. V was pared by 8 bases and J by 6 bases, with 14 bases between. About this clone itself: Its matching antigen is unknown.

Notes on the study in general: With doses of 0.1 to 3.0 mg/kg, CD4+ and CD8+ blood T cells had undergone clonal expansion by week 6.

The source was CD4+ or CD8+ T cells sorted from blood, collected in a trial of the OX40 agonist ivuxolimab. This chain joins TRBV11-3 and TRBJ1-3; D is uncertain. The source of this sequence is an adult with an advanced solid tumor such as melanoma, head and neck, liver or kidney cancer. The CDR3 region has the DNA TGTGCCAGCGCGGGTGGTATGGAAAACACCATATATTTT. This gives the protein CASAGGMENTIYF.